This T cell receptor (beta chain) appears in the sequencing data of a study of early stage breast cancer tumors. In the study overall: Samples were sequenced at 9 to 10-fold average coverage.

Trimming shortened V by 2 bases and J by 1 base, and 12 bases separated the two germline ends. The CDR3 is 16 amino acids. The germline V gene encodes CDR1 MNHEY and CDR2 SMNVEV (reference sequence). Sequencing was performed with immunoSEQ multiplex PCR; in TCRdb, only in-frame clones are kept and a portion is missing. The sample yields fewer than 90,000 clones, 65% to 80% seen once. The V gene is TRBV27, the J gene TRBJ1-3; unclear D gene. The clonotype was recovered from a person between 55 and 70 years old with breast cancer. Specimen: blood. The CDR3 DNA sequence: TGTGCCAGCAGTTTAAGAGGCAGTTCATCTGGAAACACCATATATTTT. It translates to CASSLRGSSSGNTIYF.